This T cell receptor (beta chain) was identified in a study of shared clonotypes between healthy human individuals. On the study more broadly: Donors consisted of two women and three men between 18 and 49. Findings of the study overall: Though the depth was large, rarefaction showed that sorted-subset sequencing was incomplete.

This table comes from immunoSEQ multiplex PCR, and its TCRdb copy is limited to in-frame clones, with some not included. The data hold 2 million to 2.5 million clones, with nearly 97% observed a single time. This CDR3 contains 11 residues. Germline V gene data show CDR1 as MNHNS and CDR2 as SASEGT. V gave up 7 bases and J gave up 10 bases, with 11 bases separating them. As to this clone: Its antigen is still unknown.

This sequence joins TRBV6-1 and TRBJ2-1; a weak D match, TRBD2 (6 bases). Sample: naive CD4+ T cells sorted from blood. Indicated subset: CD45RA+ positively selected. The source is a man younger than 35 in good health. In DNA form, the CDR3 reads TGTGCCAGCAACGGGGGAGGAGAGCAGTTCTTC. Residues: CASNGGGEQFF.